This T cell receptor (beta chain) is from a study of shared T cell receptors in the human thymus. TCRdb keeps only in-frame clones here, not all; method: immunoSEQ multiplex PCR. The data contain fewer than 700,000 clones, roughly 90% of them singletons. These records were also assigned to another study, of human thymus T cells. That paper adds: Thymic and blood repertoires seemed to favor certain V and J genes.

The origin of this receptor is a boy younger than two with a congenital heart defect. Sequenced input: thymocytes.

CDR3 in DNA: TGTGCCAGCAGCTTAACGTTGATCGCGGAGGGACACCAAGAGACCCAGTACTTC. It encodes CASSLTLIAEGHQETQYF. The chain has TRBV7-9 and TRBJ2-5; weak D call: TRBD2 (6 bases). V dropped 2 bases and J dropped 0 bases, with 19 bases sitting between them. CDR3 length: 18 amino acids. In germline, CDR1 is SEHNR, CDR2 FQNEAQ (reference sequence). Complete variable domain (other parts from reference TRBV7-9 and TRBJ2-5): DTGVSQNPRHKITKRGQNVTFRCDPISEHNRLYWYRQTLGQGPEFLTYFQNEAQLEKSRLLSDRFSAERPKGSFSTLEIQRTEQGDSAMYLCASSLTLIAEGHQETQYFGPGTRLLVL.